A single sample gave rise to the 26 T cell receptor beta chains below, sequenced in a study of blood T cell repertoires in COVID-19. Generated by immunoSEQ multiplex PCR, the TCRdb table keeps only in-frame clones and is missing some. Of 300,000 to 400,000 clones listed, around 86% are singletons. Input material: peripheral blood. The receptor set was obtained from a woman aged 45-65 years with COVID-19, enrolled during active disease.

The chain uses TRBV30 and TRBJ2-2; weak D call: TRBD2 (6 bases). Trimming stripped 2 bases from V and 5 bases from J, with 21 bases between. Germline CDR1 reads GTSNPN; CDR2 reads SVGIG (reference sequence). CDR3 length: 17 residues. The CDR3 DNA sequence: TGTGCCTGGAGTTTGGAAAGGACTTCCCGGGGGACCGGGGAGCTGTTTTTT. This gives the protein CAWSLERTSRGTGELFF.

The chain has TRBV10-3 and TRBJ2-1, with 10 bases matching TRBD2. CDR3 size: 17 residues. CDR1 is ENHRY and CDR2 is SYGVKD in the germline V gene. V shed 8 bases and J 6 bases; nucleotides not matched to a gene: 16. In DNA, the CDR3 is TGTGCCATCGCCTACCCCACAGCGGGAGGGCCGAGCAATGAGCAGTTCTTC. It specifies CAIAYPTAGGPSNEQFF.

The rearrangement links TRBV6-5 to TRBJ2-2; D uncertain. Germline-derived CDR1 and CDR2 are MNHEY and SVGAGI. This CDR3 has 14 residues. V was cut by 0 bases and J by 3 bases, with 5 bases left in between. The CDR3 sequence is CASSYSEYTGELFF. CDR3 bases: TGTGCCAGCAGTTACTCGGAGTACACCGGGGAGCTGTTTTTT.

The chain is built from TRBV5-1 and TRBJ2-2, with 11 bases aligning to TRBD2. From germline, CDR1 is SGHRS and CDR2 YFSETQ. The length of the CDR3 is 15 residues. Trimming removed 4 bases from V and 7 bases from J; junction bases left unmatched: 6. This chain's CDR3 is CASSPLAGVNGELFF. CDR3 DNA sequence: TGCGCCAGCAGCCCACTAGCGGGAGTTAACGGGGAGCTGTTTTTT.

This sequence joins TRBV10-3 and TRBJ2-6; D possibly corresponds to TRBD1 (5 bases). This CDR3 contains 13 residues. Trimming removed 9 bases from V and 2 bases from J, with 8 bases in between. Germline CDR1 and CDR2: ENHRY and SYGVKD. The CDR3: CAIRGTGANVLTF. In DNA form, the CDR3 reads TGTGCCATAAGGGGAACTGGGGCCAACGTCCTGACTTTC.

The V and J genes are TRBV29-1 and TRBJ1-1, with a possible D match to TRBD1 (6 bases). CDR1 and CDR2 (germline): SQVTM, ANQGSEA. V shed 3 bases and J shed 1 base, with 6 bases lying between them. The CDR3 has 12 residues. This CDR3 reads CSVDRGNTEAFF. CDR3 in DNA: TGCAGCGTTGACAGGGGGAACACTGAAGCTTTCTTT.

The chain is built from TRBV27 and TRBJ2-1, with 7 bases that match TRBD2. V trimming: 10 bases; J trimming: 3 bases; junction bases outside the gene matches: 9. This CDR3 has 14 residues. Per germline, CDR1 MNHEY and CDR2 SMNVEV (reference sequence). In DNA form, the CDR3 reads TGTGCCACCTGGGGGGGGAGCCTCTACAATGAGCAGTTCTTC. As protein: CATWGGSLYNEQFF.

V usage is TRBV5-1 and J usage is TRBJ2-1, with a tentative D call TRBD2 (5 bases). The V and J ends lost 3 bases and 6 bases respectively, with 13 bases between them. CDR1 and CDR2 from the germline V gene are SGHRS and YFSETQ. The CDR3 totals 14 residues. The CDR3 nucleotides are TGCGCCAGCAGCTGGTCGGGATCACGCAATGAGCAGTTCTTC. The encoded protein is CASSWSGSRNEQFF.

This chain connects TRBV30 to TRBJ1-1; tentative D call: TRBD1 (6 bases). Germline V gene lookup returns CDR1 GTSNPN and CDR2 SVGIG (reference sequence). V was clipped by 6 bases and J by 1 base, with 12 bases between them. The CDR3 sequence is 13 residues long. The CDR3 coding sequence is TGTGCCTGCGTGAGGGACAAGAACACTGAAGCTTTCTTT. Translation gives CACVRDKNTEAFF.

The chain employs TRBV5-8 and TRBJ1-5; D gene uncertain. The germline gives CDR1 SGHTS, CDR2 YDEGEE. The germline V and J ends were trimmed by 4 bases and 4 bases, with 18 bases remaining between them. This CDR3 contains 16 residues. The CDR3 coding sequence is TGTGCCAGCAGCCCCTCGGACGTGAGGACTAATCAGCCCCAGCATTTT. Translating it yields CASSPSDVRTNQPQHF.

This clone was found once. V gene TRBV6-6 combines with J gene TRBJ2-7; D not certain. The CDR3 contains 13 residues. V lost 2 bases and J 4 bases, leaving 9 bases between the germline ends. Per the germline V gene, CDR1 is MNHNY and CDR2 is SVGAGI (reference sequence). The CDR3 DNA is TGTGCCAGCAGTTACGAAGCTCTTTACGAGCAGTACTTC. This gives the protein CASSYEALYEQYF.

The rearrangement links TRBV13 to TRBJ1-1, with D uncertain. Trimming took 3 bases from V and 4 from J, leaving 3 bases between them. CDR1 PRHDT and CDR2 FYEKMQ come from the germline V gene (reference sequence). The CDR3 totals 11 residues. The CDR3 sequence is CASSFGTEAFF. For the CDR3, the DNA is TGTGCCAGCAGCTTCGGCACTGAAGCTTTCTTT.

The chain couples TRBV30 to TRBJ1-5; D gene ambiguous. The CDR3 covers 14 residues. The V gene's germline CDR1 is GTSNPN and CDR2 SVGIG (reference sequence). V was trimmed by 2 bases and J by 5 bases, leaving 13 bases between them. The chain's CDR3 is CAWSPSGRYQPQHF. The CDR3 coding sequence is TGTGCCTGGAGTCCTTCGGGGAGGTATCAGCCCCAGCATTTT.

This clone was seen a single time. This rearrangement joins TRBV19 to TRBJ2-3; TRBD2 matches 9 bases. J was trimmed by 4 bases and V by 3 bases; bases with no gene match: 5. Germline V gives CDR1 LNHDA, CDR2 SQIVND (reference sequence). The CDR3 contains 15 residues. CDR3 sequence: CASSMWAGGADTQYF. Written as DNA, the CDR3 is TGTGCCAGTAGTATGTGGGCGGGAGGGGCAGATACGCAGTATTTT.

This chain uses TRBV4-1 with TRBJ2-1, with 9 bases that match TRBD2. CDR1 MGHRA and CDR2 YSYEKL come from the germline V gene. The CDR3 is 16 residues long. Trimming at V came to 0 bases and at J to 8 bases, leaving 8 bases not matched to a gene. For the CDR3, the DNA is TGCGCCAGCAGCCAAGACGAACGACTAGCGGTAGATGAGCAGTTCTTC. Translation: CASSQDERLAVDEQFF.

This rearrangement joins TRBV18 to TRBJ2-7; 7 bases are shared with TRBD2. The CDR3 extends over 16 amino acids. The junction had 8 bases not matched to a gene; V was cut back by 3 bases and J by 0 bases. The V gene's germline CDR1 is KGHSH and CDR2 LQKENI. The CDR3 coding sequence is TGTGCCAGCTCACCGGGGACTATATCCATCTCCTACGAGCAGTACTTC. Translated, it gives CASSPGTISISYEQYF. Supplemented by reference TRBV18 and TRBJ2-7, the full variable domain reads NAGVMQNPRHLVRRRGQEARLRCSPMKGHSHVYWYRQLPEEGLKFMVYLQKENIIDESGMPKERFSAEFPKEGPSILRIQQVVRGDSAAYFCASSPGTISISYEQYFGPGTRLTVT.

The chain recombines TRBV7-2 with TRBJ2-7, with D possibly matching TRBD1 (6 bases). Germline assignment: CDR1 SGHTA and CDR2 FQGNSA. Trimming pared 4 bases from V and 0 bases from J, leaving 13 bases between. CDR3 length: 15 amino acids. CDR3 residues: CASSSYRDNSYEQYF. The CDR3 nucleotides are TGTGCCAGCAGCTCCTACAGGGATAACTCCTACGAGCAGTACTTC.

The chain joins TRBV6-4 to TRBJ1-2; 7 bases line up with TRBD1. The CDR3 sequence is 13 residues long. V lost 6 bases to trimming and J lost 4 bases; unmatched junction nucleotides: 5. CDR1 is MRHNA and CDR2 is SNTAGT in the germline V gene. The chain's CDR3 is CASRRDSSYGYTF. CDR3 bases: TGTGCCAGCAGGAGGGACAGTAGCTATGGCTACACCTTC.

This rearrangement joins TRBV27 to TRBJ2-7, with D maybe TRBD2 (5 bases). CDR3 length: 16 residues. Trimming removed 6 bases from V and 0 bases from J, with 18 bases in between. The germline V gene encodes CDR1 MNHEY and CDR2 SMNVEV (reference sequence). This chain's CDR3 is CASRAPGAASSYEQYF. The CDR3 nucleotides read TGTGCCAGCAGGGCCCCCGGAGCGGCTAGCTCCTACGAGCAGTACTTC.

The chain carries TRBV29-1 and TRBJ2-7, with D perhaps matching TRBD2 (7 bases). The CDR3 is 14 residues long. Trimming removed 7 bases from V and 0 bases from J, with 16 bases in between. The germline gives CDR1 SQVTM, CDR2 ANQGSEA. The CDR3 region has the DNA TGCAGCGCCCTGGGGGGGGCCCGCTCCTACGAGCAGTACTTC. It yields the protein CSALGGARSYEQYF.

The chain combines TRBV5-1 with TRBJ2-1, with TRBD2 matching over 7 bases. Germline V CDR1 and CDR2: SGHRS, YFSETQ. V trimming: 4 bases; J trimming: 4 bases; junction bases outside the gene matches: 5. The CDR3 sequence is 14 residues long. The CDR3 sequence is CASSTSGTYNEQFF. DNA of the CDR3: TGCGCCAGCAGCACCAGCGGGACTTACAATGAGCAGTTCTTC.

The chain uses TRBV10-3 and TRBJ2-3, with 10 bases aligning to TRBD2. J was trimmed by 0 bases and V by 10 bases; bases with no gene match: 10. Germline loops: CDR1 ENHRY, CDR2 SYGVKD. This CDR3 contains 16 residues. CDR3 sequence (DNA): TGTGCCACCAGGACTAGCGGAGCTACTAGCACAGATACGCAGTATTTT. Its translation: CATRTSGATSTDTQYF.

This clone showed up just once. The chain links TRBV9 to TRBJ2-1; 12 bases line up with TRBD2. The CDR3 sequence is 17 residues long. Germline CDR1 and CDR2: SGDLS and YYNGEE. V shed 1 base and J 8 bases; nucleotides not matched to a gene: 10. The CDR3 DNA follows: TGTGCCAGCAGCGTATTGTCTAGCGGGAGGGCCGGGGATGAGCAGTTCTTC. Protein product: CASSVLSSGRAGDEQFF.

V is TRBV15 and J is TRBJ1-1, with D perhaps matching TRBD1 (5 bases). The germline CDR1 and CDR2 sequences are LNHNV and YYDKDF (reference sequence). Deletions cut 0 bases from V and 7 bases from J, with 12 bases between. The CDR3 runs 14 residues. The CDR3 DNA sequence: TGTGCCACCAGCAGAGATAGTTGGGGCAGTGAAGCTTTCTTT. It is translated as CATSRDSWGSEAFF.

This clone is a singleton in its sample. This chain links TRBV11-3 with TRBJ2-5; TRBD1 might be the D (6 bases). The CDR3 loop spans 15 amino acids. Trimming stripped 4 bases from V and 5 bases from J, with 17 bases between. CDR1 is SGHNT, CDR2 YENEEA, per germline. CDR3 loop: CASSSIGTGKETQYF. For the CDR3, the DNA is TGTGCCAGCAGCTCCATCGGAACAGGGAAGGAGACCCAGTACTTC. Full variable domain (remainder filled in from reference TRBV11-3 and TRBJ2-5): EAGVVQSPRYKIIEKKQPVAFWCNPISGHNTLYWYLQNLGQGPELLIRYENEEAVDDSQLPKDRFSAERLKGVDSTLKIQPAELGDSAVYLCASSSIGTGKETQYFGPGTRLLVL.

V is TRBV7-3 and J is TRBJ1-2; D is uncertain. V was clipped by 4 bases and J by 8 bases, with 20 bases between them. The CDR3 has 15 residues. Germline V gives CDR1 SGHTA, CDR2 FQGTGA. In DNA, the CDR3 is TGTGCCAGCAGCTCTAACGCGGGATTGTCTCGAGGCTACACCTTC. Residues: CASSSNAGLSRGYTF.